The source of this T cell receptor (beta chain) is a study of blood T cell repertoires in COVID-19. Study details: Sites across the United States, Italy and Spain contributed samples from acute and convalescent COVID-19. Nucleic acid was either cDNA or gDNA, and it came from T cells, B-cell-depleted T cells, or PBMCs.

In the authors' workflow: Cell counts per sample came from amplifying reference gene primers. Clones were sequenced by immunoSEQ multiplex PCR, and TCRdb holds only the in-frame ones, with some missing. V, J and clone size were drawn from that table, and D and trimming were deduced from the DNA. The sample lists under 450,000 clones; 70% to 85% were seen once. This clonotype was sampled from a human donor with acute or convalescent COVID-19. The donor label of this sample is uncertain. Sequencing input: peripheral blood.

Written as DNA, the CDR3 is TGCGCCAGCAGCTTTTATCCCGGGACAGGGGCCTACGAGCAGTACTTC. Its protein product is CASSFYPGTGAYEQYF. This chain joins TRBV5-1 and TRBJ2-7, with 10 bases aligning to TRBD1. Germline CDR1 and CDR2: SGHRS and YFSETQ. The CDR3 length is 16 residues. V trimming: 2 bases; J trimming: 2 bases; junction bases outside the gene matches: 7. The variable domain in full, completed from reference TRBV5-1 and TRBJ2-7, reads KAGVTQTPRYLIKTRGQQVTLSCSPISGHRSVSWYQQTPGQGLQFLFEYFSETQRNKGNFPGRFSGRQFSNSRSEMNVSTLELGDSALYLCASSFYPGTGAYEQYFGPGTRLTVT.